These 24 T cell receptor beta chains share one sample of origin, sequenced in a study of T-cell reconstitution after alpha-beta-depleted transplantation in children. Unique molecular identifiers were built into the TCRbeta library. TCRdb processed the PCR reads anew with MiXCR; each CDR3 protein has one entry. The repertoire has approximately 640,000 distinct CDR3 sequences, 15% to 20% of them found once; the top ten carry approximately 1.1%. The source was PBMCs from the stem cell graft donor, collected from the stem cell graft. Source of these receptors: a human donor who donated a stem cell graft to a child with acute myeloid leukemia.

This clonotype has at least ten counts. This chain links TRBV24-1 with TRBJ2-7; perhaps TRBD2 as D (6 bases). Trimming cost V 4 bases and J 7 bases, with 13 bases left between them. Germline loops: CDR1 KGHDR, CDR2 SFDVKD. This CDR3 has 13 residues. The CDR3 loop is CATSESTEGEQYF. The CDR3 DNA follows: TGTGCCACCAGTGAGTCGACGGAGGGGGAGCAGTACTTC.

This clonotype has just a few counts. The chain uses TRBV12-3 or TRBV12-4 and TRBJ2-7; D gene unclear. V lost 2 bases and J lost 5, with 13 bases in between. The CDR3 is made up of 14 amino acids. The CDR3 DNA reads TGTGCCAGCAGTTTACGAGGAAGTAAGAACGAGCAGTACTTC. Protein product: CASSLRGSKNEQYF.

This clonotype was seen many times. This sequence joins TRBV20-1 and TRBJ2-5; perhaps TRBD1 as D (5 bases). Trimming took off 0 bases at V and 3 bases at J, with 8 bases between the two ends. Germline CDR1 reads DFQATT; CDR2 reads SNEGSKA (reference sequence). The CDR3 extends over 13 amino acids. DNA of the CDR3: TGCAGTGCTAGAGAAACAGGTGAAGAGACCCAGTACTTC. It specifies CSARETGEETQYF.

This clonotype showed up just a few times. The chain joins TRBV4-3 to TRBJ1-1; perhaps TRBD1 as D (6 bases). The CDR3 length is 15 residues. Germline loops: CDR1 LGHNA, CDR2 YSLEER. Deletions cut 1 base from V and 1 base from J, with 10 bases between. The CDR3 protein is CASSQARGANTEAFF. The CDR3, as DNA: TGCGCCAGCAGCCAAGCCAGGGGCGCGAACACTGAAGCTTTCTTT.

The chain employs TRBV20-1 and TRBJ2-1; 10 positions match TRBD2. Per germline, CDR1 DFQATT and CDR2 SNEGSKA (reference sequence). This CDR3 has 18 amino acids. The J segment lost 8 bases and the V segment lost 7 bases, leaving 23 bases of the junction unmatched. CDR3: CSVWRITSGTTKADEQFF. CDR3 nucleotides: TGCAGTGTCTGGCGGATTACTAGCGGGACGACAAAGGCGGATGAGCAGTTCTTC.

About this clonotype itself: A much larger clone sits a single nucleotide away, making a read error possible. The gene calls are TRBV20-1 and TRBJ2-1; the D gene could be TRBD1 or TRBD2 (6 bases each). The germline V gene encodes CDR1 DFQATT and CDR2 SNEGSKA (reference sequence). There are 12 residues in the CDR3. CDR3 DNA: TGCAGTACTAGAAGGGGGGCAAATGAGCAGTTCTTC. This gives the protein CSTRRGANEQFF.

The chain has TRBV20-1 and TRBJ2-7; D unresolved. Germline CDR1 DFQATT, CDR2 SNEGSKA (reference sequence). V shed 0 bases and J shed 4 bases, with 19 bases lying between them. The CDR3 totals 16 residues. Written as DNA, the CDR3 is TGCAGTGCTAGAGATTCTGGTCAGGCATCCCAATACGAGCAGTACGTC. This gives the protein CSARDSGQASQYEQYV.

V gene TRBV11-3 combines with J gene TRBJ2-7; D is perhaps TRBD1 (5 bases). CDR3 length: 16 residues. V lost 3 bases and J lost 1, with 16 bases in between. Germline V gene data show CDR1 as SGHNT and CDR2 as YENEEA. The chain's CDR3 is CASSFSTGLSSYEQYF. In nucleotides, the CDR3 is TGTGCCAGCAGCTTTTCAACAGGCCTGAGTTCCTACGAGCAGTACTTC.

The sample holds a few counts of this clonotype. The chain couples TRBV2 to TRBJ1-2; D perhaps matches TRBD1 (6 bases). V dropped 4 bases and J dropped 0 bases, with 15 bases sitting between them. CDR3 length: 16 amino acids. Germline V gives CDR1 SNHLY, CDR2 FYNNEI. In DNA form, the CDR3 reads TGTGCCAGCAGTGGCCCTGGAGGGGGGACTAACTATGGCTACACCTTC. Residues: CASSGPGGGTNYGYTF.

This clonotype has a count of ten or more. The rearrangement uses TRBV6-6 and TRBJ2-7, with D possibly being TRBD1 or TRBD2 (5 bases each). Trimming left V 3 bases short and J 7 bases short, with 10 bases between. The CDR3 is made up of 12 amino acids. Germline CDR1 and CDR2: MNHNY and SVGAGI (reference sequence). As DNA, the CDR3 is TGTGCCAGCAGTTATGGGGGTCTAGAGCAGTACGTC. It specifies CASSYGGLEQYV.

The chain has TRBV28 and TRBJ1-1; D remains unclear. The CDR3 extends over 14 amino acids. Trimming shortened V by 6 bases and J by 0 bases, and 11 bases separated the two germline ends. Germline V gene lookup returns CDR1 MDHEN and CDR2 SYDVKM. The CDR3 here is CASRRAGVNTEAFF. In DNA form, the CDR3 reads TGTGCCAGCAGACGAGCGGGAGTGAACACTGAAGCTTTCTTT. The entire variable domain, with the rest obtained from reference TRBV28 and TRBJ1-1, is as follows: DVKVTQSSRYLVKRTGEKVFLECVQDMDHENMFWYRQDPGLGLRLIYFSYDVKMKEKGDIPEGYSVSREKKERFSLILESASTNQTSMYLCASRRAGVNTEAFFGQGTRLTVV.

This clonotype was detected ten times or more. The chain recombines TRBV6-1 with TRBJ2-5, with a tentative D call TRBD2 (5 bases). CDR1 and CDR2 (germline): MNHNS, SASEGT. Trimming removed 5 bases from V and 5 bases from J, with 15 bases in between. This CDR3 has 14 amino acids. Written as DNA, the CDR3 is TGTGCCAGCAGTCCGGGATTAGTACTGGAGACCCAGTACTTC. This codes for CASSPGLVLETQYF.

This clonotype was found many times. The chain combines TRBV20-1 with TRBJ2-7, with a tentative D call TRBD2 (5 bases). Trimming cost V 1 base and J 1 base, with 11 bases left between them. This CDR3 comprises 14 residues. Germline loops: CDR1 DFQATT, CDR2 SNEGSKA (reference sequence). CDR3 coding DNA: TGCAGTGCTAGAGGGTTCCGGGGTTCCTACGAGCAGTACTTC. Protein sequence: CSARGFRGSYEQYF.

This clonotype was observed many times. This chain uses TRBV15 with TRBJ2-1, with a weak D call TRBD1 (6 bases). The V end was cut by 5 bases, the J end by 10 bases, with 15 bases between. Germline loops: CDR1 LNHNV, CDR2 YYDKDF (reference sequence). CDR3 length: 13 amino acids. The CDR3 DNA reads TGTGCCACCAGCCTTAACAGGGATCGAGAGCAGTTCTTC. This codes for CATSLNRDREQFF.

A few counts support this clonotype. The chain has TRBV9 and TRBJ2-7; D is tentatively TRBD1 or TRBD2 (6 bases each). This CDR3 has 15 amino acids. The germline V and J ends were trimmed by 4 bases and 0 bases, with 14 bases remaining between them. Germline V CDR1 and CDR2: SGDLS, YYNGEE. The CDR3 here is CASSPSGASSYEQYF. CDR3 nucleotides: TGTGCCAGCAGCCCGTCGGGGGCGAGCTCCTACGAGCAGTACTTC. Drawing the rest from reference TRBV9 and TRBJ2-7, the complete variable domain is DSGVTQTPKHLITATGQRVTLRCSPRSGDLSVYWYQQSLDQGLQFLIQYYNGEERAKGNILERFSAQQFPDLHSELNLSSLELGDSALYFCASSPSGASSYEQYFGPGTRLTVT.

This clonotype occurred a few times. The V and J genes are TRBV21-1 and TRBJ2-7; no DNA check was done on the table's D call, TRBD1. TRBV21-1 is listed as a pseudogene. CDR3 length: 14 residues. In DNA, the CDR3 is TGTGCCAGCACCCGGGGACAGGGGGCGAACGAGCAGTACGTC. Translation: CASTRGQGANEQYV.

This clonotype occurred many times. The chain has TRBV27 and TRBJ2-1; D possibly corresponds to TRBD2 (6 bases). CDR1 is MNHEY and CDR2 is SMNVEV in the germline V gene (reference sequence). This CDR3 region has 16 residues. V lost 2 bases and J 3 bases, leaving 14 bases between the germline ends. The chain's CDR3 is CASSLRGGGSYNEQFF. CDR3 coding DNA: TGTGCCAGCAGTTTAAGGGGAGGAGGGAGCTACAATGAGCAGTTCTTC.

The table lists this clonotype with a few counts. The rearrangement uses TRBV5-1 and TRBJ2-1, with D tentatively TRBD1 or TRBD2 (5 bases each). The V gene's germline CDR1 is SGHRS and CDR2 YFSETQ. CDR3 size: 12 residues. Trimming left V 5 bases short and J 9 bases short, with 12 bases between. CDR3 in amino acids: CASRFGAGEQFF. The CDR3 coding sequence is TGCGCCAGCAGGTTCGGGGCGGGTGAGCAGTTCTTC.

The CDR3 DNA is TGCGCCAGCAGCTTGGACTTCCAGGGGCAGAAGGCCCAGTACTTC. This gives the protein CASSLDFQGQKAQYF. This chain links TRBV5-1 with TRBJ2-5; perhaps TRBD1 as D (6 bases). The germline V gene has CDR1 SGHRS and CDR2 YFSETQ. The CDR3 length is 15 residues. Trimming removed 0 bases at V and 9 bases at J, with 18 bases between.

V and J are TRBV6-1 and TRBJ1-1; D might be TRBD1 (6 bases). Germline V gives CDR1 MNHNS, CDR2 SASEGT. V dropped 1 base and J dropped 7 bases, with 13 bases sitting between them. The CDR3 loop spans 14 amino acids. The CDR3 spells CASSEDRDFLEAFF. CDR3 sequence (DNA): TGTGCCAGCAGTGAAGACAGGGACTTTCTTGAAGCTTTCTTT.

This chain uses TRBV27 with TRBJ2-1; 10 bases match TRBD2. The germline gives CDR1 MNHEY, CDR2 SMNVEV (reference sequence). This CDR3 contains 15 residues. Trimming removed 7 bases from V and 5 bases from J; junction bases left unmatched: 8. CDR3 in DNA: TGTGCCAGCACCAGGAGCGGGGGGGCCCACAATGAGCAGTTCTTC. Amino acids: CASTRSGGAHNEQFF.

This clonotype was seen at least ten times. The chain has TRBV9 and TRBJ2-1; 8 bases agree with TRBD1. With V trimmed by 4 bases and J by 9 bases, 9 bases remained unmatched. Germline CDR1 and CDR2: SGDLS and YYNGEE. This CDR3 region has 14 residues. The CDR3 spells CASSPPDRVGEQFF. The CDR3 bases are TGTGCCAGCAGCCCCCCGGACAGGGTCGGTGAGCAGTTCTTC.

This clonotype was detected ten times or more. The chain couples TRBV6-2 or TRBV6-3 to TRBJ2-7; D perhaps matches TRBD2 (6 bases). The CDR3 sequence is 15 residues long. The ends were cut back, 1 base at V and 3 bases at J, with 13 bases in the middle. Per the germline V gene, CDR1 is MNHEY and CDR2 is SVGEGT. The CDR3 DNA is TGTGCCAGCAGTTACTATCGGCGGGGAGTCTACGAGCAGTACTTC. It is translated as CASSYYRRGVYEQYF.

This chain connects TRBV20-1 to TRBJ1-1; 10 bases agree with TRBD1. CDR1 is DFQATT and CDR2 is SNEGSKA in the germline V gene (reference sequence). There are 18 residues in the CDR3. CDR3 in DNA: TGCAGCTCCTCGGGACAGGGGACCGGATTGATGGTGAACACTGAAGCTTTCTTT. It codes for CSSSGQGTGLMVNTEAFF.